The sequence of this T cell receptor (beta chain) was determined in a study of blood T cell repertoires in COVID-19. For the study at large: Some COVID-19 samples were acute and others convalescent; all came from the United States, Italy and Spain. In each case, the material was cDNA or gDNA derived from T cells, B-cell-depleted T cells, or PBMCs.

The CDR3 extends over 15 amino acids. CDR1 SEHNR and CDR2 FQNEAQ come from the germline V gene (reference sequence). Deletions cut 3 bases from V and 1 base from J, with 9 bases between. Original processing notes: Scientists estimated how many nucleated cells there were by amplifying reference gene primers. Assay used: immunoSEQ multiplex PCR; TCRdb lists only in-frame clones, some missing. V, J and clone size reflect that table, while D and trimming were determined from the DNA. This sample has about 150,000 clones; 70% to 90% occur once, and the top ten carry 0.63%. While infection was still active, Seattle patients were enrolled and then followed longitudinally.

The receptor comes from a man aged 55 to 70 with COVID-19, enrolled during active disease. The rearrangement links TRBV7-9 to TRBJ2-2, with D perhaps TRBD1 (5 bases). Input material: peripheral blood. CDR3 in DNA: TGTGCCAGCAGCTTTGTCACAGGGAACACCGGGGAGCTGTTTTTT. This encodes CASSFVTGNTGELFF. Full variable domain (remainder filled in from reference TRBV7-9 and TRBJ2-2): DTGVSQNPRHKITKRGQNVTFRCDPISEHNRLYWYRQTLGQGPEFLTYFQNEAQLEKSRLLSDRFSAERPKGSFSTLEIQRTEQGDSAMYLCASSFVTGNTGELFFGEGSRLTVL.